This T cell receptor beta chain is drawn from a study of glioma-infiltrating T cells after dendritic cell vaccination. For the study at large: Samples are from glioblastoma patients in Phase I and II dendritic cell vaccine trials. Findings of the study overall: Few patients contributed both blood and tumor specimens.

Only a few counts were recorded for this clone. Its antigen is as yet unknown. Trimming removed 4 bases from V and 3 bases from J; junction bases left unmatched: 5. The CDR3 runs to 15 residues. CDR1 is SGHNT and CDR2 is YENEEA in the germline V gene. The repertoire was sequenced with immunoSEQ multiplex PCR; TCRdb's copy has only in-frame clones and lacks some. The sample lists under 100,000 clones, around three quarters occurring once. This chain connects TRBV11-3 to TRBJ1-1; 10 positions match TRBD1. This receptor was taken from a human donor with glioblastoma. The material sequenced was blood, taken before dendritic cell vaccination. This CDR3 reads CASSSGGTGDTEAFF. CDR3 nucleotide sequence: TGTGCCAGCAGCTCCGGCGGGACAGGGGACACTGAAGCTTTCTTT. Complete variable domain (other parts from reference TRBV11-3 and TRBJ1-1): EAGVVQSPRYKIIEKKQPVAFWCNPISGHNTLYWYLQNLGQGPELLIRYENEEAVDDSQLPKDRFSAERLKGVDSTLKIQPAELGDSAVYLCASSSGGTGDTEAFFGQGTRLTVV.